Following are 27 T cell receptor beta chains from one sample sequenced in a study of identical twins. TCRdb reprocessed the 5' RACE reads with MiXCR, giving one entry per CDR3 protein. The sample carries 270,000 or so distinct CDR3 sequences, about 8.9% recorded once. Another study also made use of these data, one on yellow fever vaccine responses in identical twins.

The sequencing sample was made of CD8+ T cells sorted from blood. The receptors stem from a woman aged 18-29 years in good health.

The chain's CDR3 is CASSPAGAPYEQYF. For the CDR3, the DNA is TGTGCCAGCAGCCCAGCAGGGGCCCCCTACGAGCAGTACTTC. J is TRBJ2-7 and V is TRBV9; the D gene is possibly TRBD1 (6 bases). The CDR3 extends over 14 amino acids. Trimming left V 4 bases short and J 2 bases short, with 13 bases between. Germline V lookup: CDR1 SGDLS, CDR2 YYNGEE.

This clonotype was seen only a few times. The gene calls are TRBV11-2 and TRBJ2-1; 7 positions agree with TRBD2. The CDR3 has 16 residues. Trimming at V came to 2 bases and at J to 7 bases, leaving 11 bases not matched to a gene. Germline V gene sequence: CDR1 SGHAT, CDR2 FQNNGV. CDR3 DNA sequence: TGTGCCAGCAGCTTAAGCCGAGCTAGCGGCGGGAATGAGCAGTTCTTC. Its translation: CASSLSRASGGNEQFF.

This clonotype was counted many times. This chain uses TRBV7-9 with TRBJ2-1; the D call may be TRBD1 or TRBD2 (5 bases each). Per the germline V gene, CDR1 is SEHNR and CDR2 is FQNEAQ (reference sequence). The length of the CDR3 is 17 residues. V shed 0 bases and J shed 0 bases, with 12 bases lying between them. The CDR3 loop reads CASSLAGTRGSYNEQFF. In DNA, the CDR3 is TGTGCCAGCAGCTTAGCGGGGACCCGTGGCTCCTACAATGAGCAGTTCTTC.

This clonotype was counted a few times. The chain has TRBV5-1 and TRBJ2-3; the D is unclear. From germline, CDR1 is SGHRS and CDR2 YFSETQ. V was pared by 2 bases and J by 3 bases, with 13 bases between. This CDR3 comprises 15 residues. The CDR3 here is CASSFIYRDTDTQYF. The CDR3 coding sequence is TGCGCCAGCAGCTTTATATATCGTGATACAGATACGCAGTATTTT.

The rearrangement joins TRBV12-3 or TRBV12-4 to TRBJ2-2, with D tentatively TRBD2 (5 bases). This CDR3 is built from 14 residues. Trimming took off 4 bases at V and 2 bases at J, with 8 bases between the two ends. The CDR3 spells CASSSGVNTGELFF. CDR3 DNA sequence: TGTGCCAGCAGTTCCGGGGTAAACACCGGGGAGCTGTTTTTT.

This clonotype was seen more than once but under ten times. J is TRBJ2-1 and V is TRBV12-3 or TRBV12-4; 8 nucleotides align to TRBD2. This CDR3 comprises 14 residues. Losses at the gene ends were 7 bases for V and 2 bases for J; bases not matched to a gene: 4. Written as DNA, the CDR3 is TGTGCCAGCAACGCGGGAGGACCCTACAATGAGCAGTTCTTC. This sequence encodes CASNAGGPYNEQFF.

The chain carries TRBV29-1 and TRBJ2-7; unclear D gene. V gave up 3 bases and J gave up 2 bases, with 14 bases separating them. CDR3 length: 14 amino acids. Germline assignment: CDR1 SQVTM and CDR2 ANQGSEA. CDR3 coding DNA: TGCAGCGTTGATCTGGCGGATAGCCCCTACGAGCAGTACTTC. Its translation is CSVDLADSPYEQYF.

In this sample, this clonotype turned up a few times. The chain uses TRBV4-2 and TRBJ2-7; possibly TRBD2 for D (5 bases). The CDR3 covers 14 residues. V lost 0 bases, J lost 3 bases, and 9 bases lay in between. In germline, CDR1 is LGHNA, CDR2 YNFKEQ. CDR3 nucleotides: TGTGCCAGCAGCCAAGAGCGGGTTGGCTACGAGCAGTACTTC. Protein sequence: CASSQERVGYEQYF.

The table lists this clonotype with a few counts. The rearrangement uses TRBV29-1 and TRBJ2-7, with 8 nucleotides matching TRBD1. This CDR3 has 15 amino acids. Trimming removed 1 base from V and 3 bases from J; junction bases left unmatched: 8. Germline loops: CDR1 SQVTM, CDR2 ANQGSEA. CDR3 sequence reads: CSVEVTGTGLYEQYF. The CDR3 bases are TGCAGCGTTGAAGTCACAGGGACAGGTCTCTACGAGCAGTACTTC.

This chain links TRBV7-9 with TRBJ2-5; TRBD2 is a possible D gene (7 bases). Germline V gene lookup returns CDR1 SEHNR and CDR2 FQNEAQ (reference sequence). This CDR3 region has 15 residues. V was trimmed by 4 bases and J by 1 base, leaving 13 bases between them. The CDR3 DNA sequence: TGTGCCAGCAGCTCCTATGGGGGGGCCCAAGAGACCCAGTACTTC. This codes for CASSSYGGAQETQYF.

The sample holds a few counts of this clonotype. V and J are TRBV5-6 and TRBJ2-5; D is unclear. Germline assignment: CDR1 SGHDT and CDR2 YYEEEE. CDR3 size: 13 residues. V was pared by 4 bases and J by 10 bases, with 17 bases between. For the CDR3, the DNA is TGTGCCAGCAGCCCCGAAGGGATAGGCGACCAGTACTTC. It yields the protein CASSPEGIGDQYF.

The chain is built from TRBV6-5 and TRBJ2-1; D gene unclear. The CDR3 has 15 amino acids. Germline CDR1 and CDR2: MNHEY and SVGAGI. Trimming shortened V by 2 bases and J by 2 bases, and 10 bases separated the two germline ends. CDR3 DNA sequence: TGTGCCAGCAGTTACATGGCAGTTGCCTACAATGAGCAGTTCTTC. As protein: CASSYMAVAYNEQFF.

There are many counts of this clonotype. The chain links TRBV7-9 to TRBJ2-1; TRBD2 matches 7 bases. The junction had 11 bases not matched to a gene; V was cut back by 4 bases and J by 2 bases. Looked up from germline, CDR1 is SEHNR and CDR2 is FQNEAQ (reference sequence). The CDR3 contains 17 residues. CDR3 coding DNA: TGTGCCAGCAGCTCGACTCTGCCTAGCGGAACCTACAATGAGCAGTTCTTC. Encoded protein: CASSSTLPSGTYNEQFF. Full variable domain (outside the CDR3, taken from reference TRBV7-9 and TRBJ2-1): DTGVSQNPRHKITKRGQNVTFRCDPISEHNRLYWYRQTLGQGPEFLTYFQNEAQLEKSRLLSDRFSAERPKGSFSTLEIQRTEQGDSAMYLCASSSTLPSGTYNEQFFGPGTRLTVL.

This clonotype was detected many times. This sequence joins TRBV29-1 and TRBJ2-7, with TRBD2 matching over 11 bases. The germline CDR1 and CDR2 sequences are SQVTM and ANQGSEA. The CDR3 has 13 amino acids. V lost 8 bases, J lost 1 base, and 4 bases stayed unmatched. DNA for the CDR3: TGCAGCACCACTAGCGGGAGATCCTACGAGCAGTACTTC. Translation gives CSTTSGRSYEQYF.

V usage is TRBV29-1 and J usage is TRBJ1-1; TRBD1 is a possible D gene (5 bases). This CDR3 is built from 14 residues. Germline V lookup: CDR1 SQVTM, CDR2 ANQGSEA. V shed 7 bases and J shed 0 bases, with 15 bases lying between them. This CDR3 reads CSAGRDGMNTEAFF. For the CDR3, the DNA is TGCAGCGCCGGCCGGGACGGTATGAACACTGAAGCTTTCTTT.

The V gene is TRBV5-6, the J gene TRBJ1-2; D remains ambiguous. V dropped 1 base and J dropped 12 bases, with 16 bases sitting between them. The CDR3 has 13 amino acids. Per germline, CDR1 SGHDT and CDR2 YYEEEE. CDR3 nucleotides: TGTGCCAGCAGCTTGATGGAGGGCTCTATGCACACCTTC. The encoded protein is CASSLMEGSMHTF.

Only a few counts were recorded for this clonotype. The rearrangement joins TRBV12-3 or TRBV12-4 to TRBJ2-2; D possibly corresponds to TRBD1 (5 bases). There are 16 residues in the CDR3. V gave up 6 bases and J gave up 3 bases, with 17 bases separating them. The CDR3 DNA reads TGTGCCAGCAGCCCCCCCCCAGGGTCTCACACCGGGGAGCTGTTTTTT. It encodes CASSPPPGSHTGELFF.

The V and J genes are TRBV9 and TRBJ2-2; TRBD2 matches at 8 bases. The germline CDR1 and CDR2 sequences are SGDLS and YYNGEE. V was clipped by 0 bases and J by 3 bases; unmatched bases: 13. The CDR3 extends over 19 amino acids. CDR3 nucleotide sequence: TGTGCCAGCAGCGTAGGTCCCGGGAGGGCCGTAATTTACACCGGGGAGCTGTTTTTT. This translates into CASSVGPGRAVIYTGELFF. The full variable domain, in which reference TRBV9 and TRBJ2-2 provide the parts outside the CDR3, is DSGVTQTPKHLITATGQRVTLRCSPRSGDLSVYWYQQSLDQGLQFLIQYYNGEERAKGNILERFSAQQFPDLHSELNLSSLELGDSALYFCASSVGPGRAVIYTGELFFGEGSRLTVL.

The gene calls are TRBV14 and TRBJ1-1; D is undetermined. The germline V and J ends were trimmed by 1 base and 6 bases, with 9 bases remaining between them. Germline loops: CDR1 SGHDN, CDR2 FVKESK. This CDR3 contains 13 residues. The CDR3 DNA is TGTGCCAGCAGCCAAGCCGGAGGACCTGAAGCTTTCTTT. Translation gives CASSQAGGPEAFF.

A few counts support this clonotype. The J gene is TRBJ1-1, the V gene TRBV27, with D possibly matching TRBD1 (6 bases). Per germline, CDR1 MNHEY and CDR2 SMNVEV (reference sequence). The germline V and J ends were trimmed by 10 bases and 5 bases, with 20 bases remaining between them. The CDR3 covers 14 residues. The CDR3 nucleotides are TGTGCCACCGGGGGGTACGGAGGGGGGACTGAAGCTTTCTTT. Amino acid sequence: CATGGYGGGTEAFF.

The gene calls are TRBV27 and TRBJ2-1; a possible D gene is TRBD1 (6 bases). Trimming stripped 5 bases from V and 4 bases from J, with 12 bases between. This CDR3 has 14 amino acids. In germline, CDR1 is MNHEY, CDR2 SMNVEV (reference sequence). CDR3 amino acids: CASSLQGLYNEQFF. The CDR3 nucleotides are TGTGCCAGCAGTCTACAGGGCCTTTACAATGAGCAGTTCTTC.

This chain's CDR3 is CASSEWRLGTRSYEQYF. The CDR3, as DNA: TGTGCCAGCAGTGAATGGAGGTTGGGGACTAGGTCCTACGAGCAGTACTTC. The gene calls are TRBV25-1 and TRBJ2-7; 8 bases agree with TRBD2. The CDR3 has 17 amino acids. The germline V gene has CDR1 MGHDK and CDR2 SYGVNS. With 1 base clipped from V and 1 base from J, the junction kept 9 bases outside the gene matches.

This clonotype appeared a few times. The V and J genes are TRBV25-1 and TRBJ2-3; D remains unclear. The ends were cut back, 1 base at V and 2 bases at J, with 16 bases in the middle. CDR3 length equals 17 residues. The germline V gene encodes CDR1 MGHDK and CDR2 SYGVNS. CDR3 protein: CASSELGAKEITDTQYF. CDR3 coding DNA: TGTGCCAGCAGTGAATTAGGAGCGAAGGAGATCACAGATACGCAGTATTTT.

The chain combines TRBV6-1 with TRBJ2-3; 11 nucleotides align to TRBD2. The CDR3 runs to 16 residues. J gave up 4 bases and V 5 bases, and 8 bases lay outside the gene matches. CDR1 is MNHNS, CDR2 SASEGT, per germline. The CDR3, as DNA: TGTGCCAGCAGTCCACCGGGACTAGCGGCTCCAGATACGCAGTATTTT. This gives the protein CASSPPGLAAPDTQYF.

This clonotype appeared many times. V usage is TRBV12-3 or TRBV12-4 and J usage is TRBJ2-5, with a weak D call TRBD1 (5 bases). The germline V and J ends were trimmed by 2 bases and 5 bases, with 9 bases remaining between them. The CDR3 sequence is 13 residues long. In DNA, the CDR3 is TGTGCCAGCAGTTTACCAGGGAACGAGACCCAGTACTTC. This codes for CASSLPGNETQYF.

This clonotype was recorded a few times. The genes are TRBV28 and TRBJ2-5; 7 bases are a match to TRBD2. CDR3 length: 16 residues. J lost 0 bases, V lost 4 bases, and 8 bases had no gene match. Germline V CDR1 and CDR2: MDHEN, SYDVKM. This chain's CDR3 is CASSSSGETYQETQYF. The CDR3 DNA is TGTGCCAGCAGTTCCAGCGGGGAGACATACCAAGAGACCCAGTACTTC. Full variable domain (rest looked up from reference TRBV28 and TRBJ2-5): DVKVTQSSRYLVKRTGEKVFLECVQDMDHENMFWYRQDPGLGLRLIYFSYDVKMKEKGDIPEGYSVSREKKERFSLILESASTNQTSMYLCASSSSGETYQETQYFGPGTRLLVL.

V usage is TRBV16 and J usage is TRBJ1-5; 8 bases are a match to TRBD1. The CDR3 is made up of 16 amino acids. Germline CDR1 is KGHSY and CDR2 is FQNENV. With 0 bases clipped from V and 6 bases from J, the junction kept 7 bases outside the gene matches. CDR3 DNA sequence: TGTGCCAGCAGCCAATCGATAGGGGACAGGCCTCAGCCCCAGCATTTT. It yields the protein CASSQSIGDRPQPQHF.